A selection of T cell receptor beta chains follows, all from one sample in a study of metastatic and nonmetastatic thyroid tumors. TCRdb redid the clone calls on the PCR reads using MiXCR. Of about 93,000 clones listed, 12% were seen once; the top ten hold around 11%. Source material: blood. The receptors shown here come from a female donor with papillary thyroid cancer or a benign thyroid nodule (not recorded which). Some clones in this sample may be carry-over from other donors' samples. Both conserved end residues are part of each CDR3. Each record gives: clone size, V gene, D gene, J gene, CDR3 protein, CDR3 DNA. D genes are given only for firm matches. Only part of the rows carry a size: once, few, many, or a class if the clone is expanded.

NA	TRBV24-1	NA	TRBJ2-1	CATSDPGGTGGLTNEQFF	TGTGCCACCAGTGACCCGGGCGGGACCGGGGGGCTTACCAATGAGCAGTTCTTC
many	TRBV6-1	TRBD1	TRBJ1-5	CASSPSGQRQPQHF	TGTGCCAGCAGTCCCTCGGGACAGAGGCAGCCCCAGCATTTT
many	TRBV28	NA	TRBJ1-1	CASSWTVNTEAFF	TGTGCCAGCAGTTGGACAGTGAACACTGAAGCTTTCTTT
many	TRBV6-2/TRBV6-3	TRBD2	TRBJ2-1	CASSRLPTRIAGGGNEQFF	TGTGCCAGCAGCCGACTTCCCACACGAATAGCGGGAGGGGGGAATGAGCAGTTCTTC
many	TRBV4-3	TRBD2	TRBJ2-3	CASSLRLAGSTDTQYF	TGCGCCAGCAGCCTCCGACTAGCGGGGAGCACAGATACGCAGTATTTT
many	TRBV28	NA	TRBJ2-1	CASRAFGDEQFF	TGTGCCAGCAGGGCGTTTGGCGATGAGCAGTTCTTC
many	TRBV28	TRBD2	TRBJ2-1	CACSDQRSGTEQFF	TGTGCCTGCTCCGATCAGCGGAGCGGGACTGAGCAGTTCTTC
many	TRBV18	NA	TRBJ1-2	CASSPPDRINYGYTF	TGTGCCAGCTCACCCCCTGACAGGATTAACTATGGCTACACCTTC
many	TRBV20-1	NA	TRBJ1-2	CSARPRTALGVTGYGYTF	TGCAGTGCTAGACCGCGAACCGCACTGGGAGTTACGGGCTATGGCTACACCTTC
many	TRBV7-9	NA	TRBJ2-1	CASSFTDEQFF	TGTGCCAGCAGCTTTACGGATGAGCAGTTCTTC
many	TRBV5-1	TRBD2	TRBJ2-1	CASSIAGVVYNEQFF	TGCGCCAGCAGCATAGCGGGAGTGGTGTACAATGAGCAGTTCTTC
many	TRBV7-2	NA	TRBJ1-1	CASSLVGRDSTEAFF	TGTGCCAGCAGCTTAGTAGGGCGGGATTCCACTGAAGCTTTCTTT
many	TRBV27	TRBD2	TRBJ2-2	CASSLSDTPSGIFDTGELFF	TGTGCCAGCAGTTTATCGGATACCCCTAGCGGGATTTTTGACACCGGGGAGCTGTTTTTT
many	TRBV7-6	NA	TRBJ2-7	CASSLGGTSYEQYF	TGTGCCAGCAGCTTAGGCGGGACATCCTACGAGCAGTACTTC
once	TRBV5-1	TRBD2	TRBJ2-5	CASIAGGLAGFGQTQYF	TGCGCCAGCATAGCAGGAGGACTAGCGGGATTTGGCCAGACCCAGTACTTC
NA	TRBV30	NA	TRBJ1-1	CAWSVLTVEAFF	TGTGCCTGGAGTGTACTGACAGTAGAAGCTTTCTTT
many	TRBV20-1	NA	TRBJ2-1	CSASSFSSPEQFF	TGCAGTGCAAGTAGCTTTTCATCACCTGAGCAGTTCTTC
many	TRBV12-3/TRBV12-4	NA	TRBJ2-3	CASSSGDTDTQYF	TGTGCCAGCAGTTCAGGTGACACAGATACGCAGTATTTT
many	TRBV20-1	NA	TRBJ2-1	CSARAPFLASSYNEQFF	TGCAGTGCTAGAGCTCCGTTTCTAGCGAGTTCTTACAATGAGCAGTTCTTC
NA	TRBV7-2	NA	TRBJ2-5	CASSLGRVGENQYF	TGTGCCAGCAGCTTGGGAAGGGTTGGAGAGAACCAGTACTTC
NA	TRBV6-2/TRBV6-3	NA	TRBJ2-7	CASMTPSLYEQYF	TGTGCCAGCATGACCCCGTCGCTTTACGAGCAGTACTTC
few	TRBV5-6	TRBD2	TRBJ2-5	CASSFRHLGGETQYF	TGTGCCAGCAGCTTCAGACACCTGGGAGGGGAGACCCAGTACTTC
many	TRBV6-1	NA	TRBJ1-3	CASSEAGAISGNTIYF	TGTGCCAGCAGTGAAGCCGGGGCGATCTCTGGAAACACCATATATTTT
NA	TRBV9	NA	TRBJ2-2	CASSVGLASWGELFF	TGTGCCAGCAGCGTAGGTCTGGCGTCTTGGGGGGAGCTGTTTTTT
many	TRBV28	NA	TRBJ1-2	CASSSLQSYPLYGYTF	TGTGCCAGCAGTTCATTACAGTCATACCCCCTCTATGGCTACACCTTC
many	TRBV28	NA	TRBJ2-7	CASSREGRPYGEQYF	TGTGCCAGCAGTCGTGAGGGGCGTCCATATGGCGAGCAGTACTTC
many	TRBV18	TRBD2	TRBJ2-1	CASSRLQLAGGPITYNEQFF	TGTGCCAGCTCTCGGTTACAACTAGCGGGAGGTCCTATAACCTACAATGAGCAGTTCTTC
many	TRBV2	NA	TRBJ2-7	CASTPRGGPYEQYF	TGTGCCAGCACCCCCAGGGGCGGTCCCTACGAGCAGTACTTC
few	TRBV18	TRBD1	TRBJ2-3	CASSPMGPAGGSDTQYF	TGTGCCAGCTCACCAATGGGACCAGCAGGGGGATCGGATACGCAGTATTTT
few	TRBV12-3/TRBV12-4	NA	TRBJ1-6	CASRPGWAPDSPLHF	TGTGCCAGCAGACCAGGTTGGGCCCCGGACTCACCCCTCCACTTT
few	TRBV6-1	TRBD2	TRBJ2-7	CANSSLAGDGYEQYF	TGTGCCAACAGTTCCCTGGCGGGAGACGGCTACGAGCAGTACTTC
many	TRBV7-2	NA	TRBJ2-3	CASSSTLGADTQYF	TGTGCCAGCAGCTCGACACTAGGGGCGGATACGCAGTATTTT
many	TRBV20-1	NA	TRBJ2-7	CSASEWGSSSYEQYF	TGCAGTGCTAGCGAATGGGGGTCGAGCTCCTACGAGCAGTACTTC
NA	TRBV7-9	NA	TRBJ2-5	CASSLVVSQETQYF	TGTGCCAGCAGCTTAGTGGTCAGCCAAGAGACCCAGTACTTC
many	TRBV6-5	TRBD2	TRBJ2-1	CASSLVGSGTSYNEQFF	TGTGCCAGCAGCCTCGTAGGTAGCGGGACCTCCTACAATGAGCAGTTCTTC
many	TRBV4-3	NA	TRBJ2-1	CASSQDYNEQFF	TGCGCCAGCAGCCAAGATTATAATGAGCAGTTCTTC
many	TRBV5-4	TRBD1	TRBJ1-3	CASSSRSSGGSGNTIYF	TGTGCCAGCAGCAGCAGAAGCTCAGGGGGATCTGGAAACACCATATATTTT
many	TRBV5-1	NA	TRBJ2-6	CASSFGGTGANVLTF	TGCGCCAGCAGCTTCGGGGGAACTGGGGCCAACGTCCTGACTTTC
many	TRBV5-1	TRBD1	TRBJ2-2	CASSLDPQGAVGELFF	TGCGCCAGCAGCTTGGACCCACAGGGGGCAGTAGGGGAGCTGTTTTTT
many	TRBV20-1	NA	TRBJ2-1	CSARVWMGYEQFF	TGCAGTGCTAGAGTTTGGATGGGCTATGAGCAGTTCTTC
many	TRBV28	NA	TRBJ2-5	CASGGRGKETQYF	TGTGCCAGCGGGGGGAGAGGTAAAGAGACCCAGTACTTC
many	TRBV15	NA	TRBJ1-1	CATSSELVKNTEAFF	TGTGCCACCAGCAGCGAGCTCGTGAAGAACACTGAAGCTTTCTTT
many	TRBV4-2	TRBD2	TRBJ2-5	CASSQASGGREETQYF	TGTGCCAGCAGCCAAGCTAGCGGGGGCAGAGAAGAGACCCAGTACTTC
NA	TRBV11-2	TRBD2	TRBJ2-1	CASSFGLAGGRYNEQFF	TGTGCCAGCAGCTTTGGACTAGCGGGAGGTCGGTACAATGAGCAGTTCTTC
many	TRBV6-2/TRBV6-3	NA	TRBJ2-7	CASSQFYEQYF	TGTGCCAGCAGTCAATTTTACGAGCAGTACTTC
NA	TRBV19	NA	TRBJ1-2	CASSISFYGYTF	TGTGCCAGTAGCATTTCATTCTATGGCTACACCTTC
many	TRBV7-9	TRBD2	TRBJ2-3	CASSRSGSADTQYF	TGTGCCAGCAGCCGTAGCGGGAGTGCGGATACGCAGTATTTT